The text below deals with one TCR beta chain. Its antigen is unidentified. Semi-nested PCR with Nested Universal Primer A followed constant-region reverse priming of full-length variable regions. One entry per CDR3 protein, called by TCRdb with MiXCR from the 5' RACE reads. The data hold about 10,000 distinct CDR3 sequences, with roughly half observed a single time. This CDR3 has 16 amino acids. Germline V gene data show CDR1 as SGHAT and CDR2 as FQNNGV. The junction had 8 bases not matched to a gene; V was cut back by 0 bases and J by 4 bases. Tregs were sorted as CD4+CD25+CD127-/low cells. Study findings and constraints: The larger cohort examined one V-J beta rearrangement, not whole repertoires. Tumor Treg TCRs overlapped most with tumor naive CD4+ cells. The TCR gene usage of tumor memory CD4+ T cells clustered together with blood and lymph node memory CD4+ cells and with lymph node naive CD4+ cells.

V gene TRBV11-2 combines with J gene TRBJ1-2, with 7 bases aligning to TRBD1. The specimen was Tregs sorted from a lymph node. This sequence was found in a female donor with breast cancer. CDR3 DNA: TGTGCCAGCAGCTTAGACGTAGGGGGCACGAGCTATGGCTACACCTTC. Its protein product is CASSLDVGGTSYGYTF.